This T cell receptor (beta chain) was recovered during a study of cytomegalovirus exposure and HLA in healthy donors. Study-wide results and caveats: Accurate prediction of most subjects' HLA-A and HLA-B alleles from TCR beta sequences was reported. The records held CMV serostatus as the only immune exposure information. Analysis performed later showed TCR beta chains linked to HLA being more clonally expanded than equally common others.

The PCR made use of 60 Vbeta and 13 Jbeta primers. Produced via immunoSEQ multiplex PCR; TCRdb's table is partial and in-frame only. The top ten clones hold about 2.5% of a sample with around 170,000 clones, 65% to 80% of them seen once. In the case of this clone: Its antigen remains unknown.

V gave up 0 bases and J gave up 8 bases, with 15 bases separating them. CDR3 size: 15 residues. Germline V gives CDR1 MNHNS, CDR2 SASEGT. This sequence originates from a woman aged 25 to 45 in good health and CMV-seropositive. Sequencing was done on a sample of PBMCs. The chain employs TRBV6-1 and TRBJ2-3, with D perhaps matching TRBD2 (7 bases). The CDR3 spells CASSEAGGGIVTQYF. The CDR3 nucleotides are TGTGCCAGCAGTGAAGCAGGGGGGGGTATAGTTACGCAGTATTTT.